The clone carrying this T cell receptor beta chain has more than one count but fewer than ten. Its specificity is not known. This specimen belongs to a study of cytomegalovirus exposure and HLA in healthy donors. The primer mix had 60 Vbeta and 13 Jbeta primers. The repertoire was sequenced with immunoSEQ multiplex PCR; TCRdb's copy has only in-frame clones and lacks some. The sample holds 150,000 to 200,000 clones, around 80% seen once. Per germline, CDR1 LNHNV and CDR2 YYDKDF (reference sequence). V lost 5 bases and J lost 2; bases outside the gene matches: 15. The length of the CDR3 is 19 residues. The study, taken as a whole, reports: An ancestry cluster, one associated with Asian ancestry, reportedly showed fewer N-insertions than the approximately 720-donor mean in a later analysis.

This chain links TRBV15 with TRBJ2-1; 10 bases line up with TRBD2. This TCR came from a woman aged 25-40 years in good health and CMV-seropositive. The sample consisted of PBMCs. DNA of the CDR3: TGTGCCACCAGCCCCAGGGGGCTAGCGGGGGTAACTACCTACAATGAGCAGTTCTTC. It specifies CATSPRGLAGVTTYNEQFF.